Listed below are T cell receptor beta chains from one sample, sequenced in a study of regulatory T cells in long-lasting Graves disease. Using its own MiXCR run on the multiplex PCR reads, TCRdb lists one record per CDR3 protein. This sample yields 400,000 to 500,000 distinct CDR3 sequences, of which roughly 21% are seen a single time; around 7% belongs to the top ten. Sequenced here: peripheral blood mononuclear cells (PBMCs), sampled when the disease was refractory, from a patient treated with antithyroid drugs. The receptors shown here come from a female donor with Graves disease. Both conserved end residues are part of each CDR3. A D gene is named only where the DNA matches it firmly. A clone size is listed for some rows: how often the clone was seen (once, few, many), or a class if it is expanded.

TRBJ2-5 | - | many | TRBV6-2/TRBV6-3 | CASSTWTEKQETQYF | TGTGCCAGCAGTACCTGGACTGAAAAACAAGAGACCCAGTACTTC
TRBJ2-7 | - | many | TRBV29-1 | CSVGVLPGYEQYF | TGCAGCGTTGGAGTCCTCCCAGGGTACGAGCAGTACTTC
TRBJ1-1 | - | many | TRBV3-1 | CASSPRFGKSNTEAFF | TGTGCCAGCAGCCCACGGTTTGGGAAGTCGAACACTGAAGCTTTCTTT
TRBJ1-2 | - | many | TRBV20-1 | CSARDPARRYGYTF | TGCAGTGCTAGAGATCCGGCCAGGAGGTATGGCTACACCTTC
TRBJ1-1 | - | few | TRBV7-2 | CASSHRRRKSRVGILNTEAFF | TGTGCCAGCAGCCACAGGCGCAGAAAATCTCGGGTTGGGATTCTGAACACTGAAGCTTTCTTT
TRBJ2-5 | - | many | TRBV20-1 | CSARVWGLETQYF | TGCAGTGCTAGAGTTTGGGGTCTCGAGACCCAGTACTTC
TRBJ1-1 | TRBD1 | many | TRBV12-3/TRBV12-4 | CASSPQGGGETEAFF | TGTGCCAGCAGTCCCCAGGGGGGAGGCGAGACTGAAGCTTTCTTT
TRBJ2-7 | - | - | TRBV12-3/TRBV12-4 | CASSFKRLNRQYF | TGTGCCAGCAGTTTCAAGAGGTTGAATCGGCAGTACTTC
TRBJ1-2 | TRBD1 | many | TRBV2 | CASTLGQRINYGYTF | TGTGCCAGCACTTTGGGACAGAGGATTAACTATGGCTACACCTTC
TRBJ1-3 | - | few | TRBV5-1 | CASSLASTSGNTIYF | TGCGCCAGCAGCTTGGCGTCTACCTCTGGAAACACCATATATTTT
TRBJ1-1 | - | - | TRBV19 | CASRQVGDAEAFF | TGTGCCAGTCGACAGGTTGGGGACGCTGAAGCTTTCTTT
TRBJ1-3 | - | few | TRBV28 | CASTVGTDSGNTIYF | TGTGCCAGCACCGTAGGGACGGACTCTGGAAACACCATATATTTT
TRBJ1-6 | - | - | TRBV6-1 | CASSEGTSSLDVSPLHF | TGTGCCAGCAGTGAGGGGACATCTTCCCTTGACGTTTCACCCCTCCACTTT
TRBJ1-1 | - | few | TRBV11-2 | CASTPDIANTEAFF | TGTGCCAGCACCCCAGACATTGCGAACACTGAAGCTTTCTTT
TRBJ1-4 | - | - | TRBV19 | CASSTGPARKLFF | TGTGCCAGTAGTACAGGACCTGCGAGAAAACTGTTTTTT
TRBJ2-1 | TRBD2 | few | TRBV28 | CASSSTVRQVASGRNYEQFF | TGTGCCAGCAGTTCGACCGTTCGACAGGTTGCTAGCGGGAGGAACTATGAGCAGTTCTTC
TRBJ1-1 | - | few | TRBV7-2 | CASSLVRQGGTEAFF | TGTGCCAGCAGCTTAGTCCGCCAGGGAGGGACTGAAGCTTTCTTT
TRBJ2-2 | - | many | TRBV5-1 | CASSLATAPSNTGELFF | TGCGCCAGCAGCTTGGCGACAGCTCCTTCGAACACCGGGGAGCTGTTTTTT
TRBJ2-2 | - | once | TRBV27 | CASTSGTPIDTGELFF | TGTGCCAGCACCTCCGGGACCCCTATCGACACCGGGGAGCTGTTTTTT
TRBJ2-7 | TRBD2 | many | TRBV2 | CASSEVALAGVSSYEQYF | TGTGCCAGCAGTGAAGTAGCGCTAGCGGGGGTGAGCTCCTACGAGCAGTACTTC